These 27 T cell receptor beta chains came from one sample sequenced in a study of tumor and adjacent non-tumor tissue in lung cancer. The template was RNA from unsorted bulk tissue. A modified ARM-PCR protocol with three rounds of nested PCR amplified TCRbeta. TCRdb called the multiplex PCR reads again in MiXCR, with one record for every CDR3 protein. The table records 91,000 or so distinct CDR3 sequences, roughly 66% of them present only once. The sequencing sample was made of lung tumor tissue. These receptors originate from a man in his sixties with non-small cell lung cancer.

Remarks on this clonotype: At one end, the junction sequence differs from germline, possibly due to a read error. The chain links TRBV6-2 or TRBV6-3 to TRBJ1-1; D might be TRBD1 (6 bases). Germline-derived CDR1 and CDR2 are MNHEY and SVGEGT. The CDR3 is 13 amino acids. CDR3 amino acids: CAGSYRDNTGAFF. As DNA, the CDR3 is TGTGCCGGCAGTTACAGGGACAACACTGGAGCTTTCTTT.

For this clonotype: It may be a read error: a sequence one base away is much more abundant. V is TRBV2 and J is TRBJ1-2; maybe TRBD1 (5 bases). In germline, CDR1 is SNHLY, CDR2 FYNNEI. The CDR3 has 12 amino acids. With 5 bases removed from V and 9 bases from J, the gap between germline ends came to 13 bases. CDR3 region: CASSRDLNCYTF. The DNA of the CDR3 is TGTGCCAGCAGTCGGGACCTAAATTGCTACACCTTC.

The chain's CDR3 is CASSRTRTAYDYTF. CDR3 bases: TGTGCCAGCAGCCGAACAAGGACAGCCTATGATTACACCTTC. The chain couples TRBV12-3 or TRBV12-4 to TRBJ1-2; tentative D call: TRBD1 (6 bases). Deletions cut 6 bases from V and 11 bases from J, with 22 bases between. This CDR3 comprises 14 residues.

This clonotype was seen only a few times. Since a much larger clone is just one base distant, this may be a read error. The genes are TRBV5-6 and TRBJ2-7; weak D call: TRBD2 (5 bases). The length of the CDR3 is 15 residues. Germline loops: CDR1 SGHDT, CDR2 YYEEEE. V lost 4 bases to trimming and J lost 3 bases, with 17 bases between them. CDR3 region: CASSPSPARVYEQYF. The CDR3 region has the DNA TGTGCCAGCAGCCCGTCCCCGGCGCGGGTCTACGAGCAGTACTTC.

A remark on this clonotype: One end of the junction fails to match germline, which may point to a read error. V is TRBV12-3 or TRBV12-4 and J is TRBJ2-3; D uncertain. This CDR3 is 15 amino acids long. Here the CDR3 reads CSSSGPWPSIDTQYF. CDR3 coding DNA: TGTTCCAGCAGTGGGCCTTGGCCCTCCATAGATACGCAGTATTTT.

This chain links TRBV21-1 with TRBJ1-5; TRBD1 is the table's D call and was not checked against the DNA. TRBV21-1 is annotated as a pseudogene. The CDR3 length is 16 residues. CDR3 residues: CASSKHVVRGIQPQHF. The CDR3 DNA is TGTGCCAGCAGCAAACATGTAGTCAGGGGGATTCAGCCCCAGCATTTT.

For this clonotype: One end of the junction does not line up with germline, which may come from a read error. This sequence joins TRBV12-3 or TRBV12-4 and TRBJ1-2; D perhaps matches TRBD1 (6 bases). The CDR3 runs to 11 residues. CDR3 residues: CASRYGQRVTF. In DNA, the CDR3 is TGTGCAAGCAGATACGGACAGAGGGTAACCTTC.

This chain connects TRBV29-1 to TRBJ2-1; D is unclear. Trimming removed 4 bases from V and 7 bases from J, with 11 bases in between. The CDR3 spans 12 residues. CDR1 and CDR2 from the germline V gene are SQVTM and ANQGSEA. The CDR3: CSVGLMSNEQFF. The CDR3 DNA reads TGCAGCGTTGGCCTTATGAGTAATGAGCAGTTCTTC.

Regarding this clonotype: No conserved phenylalanine or tryptophan ends this CDR3, so it is likely a read error. The gene calls are TRBV11-3 and TRBJ2-5, with D possibly called TRBD1 or TRBD2 (7 bases each). This CDR3 region has 16 residues. The germline gives CDR1 SGHNT, CDR2 YENEEA. The CDR3 nucleotides read TGTGCCGGCAGCTTAGAGAGCGGGACAGTCGAAGAGACCCAGTACTCA. Residues: CAGSLESGTVEETQYS.

V is TRBV5-4 and J is TRBJ2-6; 9 nucleotides match TRBD1. Germline V gives CDR1 SGHNT, CDR2 YYREEE (reference sequence). V lost 6 bases, J lost 2 bases, and 9 bases stayed unmatched. This CDR3 contains 17 residues. This CDR3 reads CASNHRGLTPGANVLTF. DNA of the CDR3: TGTGCCAGCAACCACAGGGGGCTCACGCCTGGGGCCAACGTCCTGACTTTC.

Concerning this clonotype itself: At one end the junction does not follow the germline gene, possibly because of a read error. This rearrangement joins TRBV10-2 to TRBJ1-6, with 7 bases matching TRBD1. This CDR3 region has 13 residues. CDR1 and CDR2 (germline): WSHSY, SAAADI. CDR3 region: CASYDRDNSPFHF. DNA of the CDR3: TGCGCCAGCTATGACAGGGACAATTCACCCTTCCACTTT.

Points on this clonotype: Sequence at one end of the junction differs from germline and may be a read error. The chain couples TRBV5-1 to TRBJ1-1; no clear D. Germline V gene lookup returns CDR1 SGHRS and CDR2 YFSETQ. The CDR3 contains 14 residues. The CDR3 protein is CASSLGRLNIEAFF. The CDR3 nucleotides read TGCGCCAGCAGCTTGGGACGGTTGAACATTGAAGCTTTCTTT. The entire variable domain, with the rest obtained from reference TRBV5-1 and TRBJ1-1, is as follows: KAGVTQTPRYLIKTRGQQVTLSCSPISGHRSVSWYQQTPGQGLQFLFEYFSETQRNKGNFPGRFSGRQFSNSRSEMNVSTLELGDSALYLCASSLGRLNIEAFFGQGTRLTVV.

This clonotype occurred once. Relative to the germline gene, one junction end is altered; a read error may explain this. J is TRBJ1-2 and V is TRBV5-4; D is unclear. Germline loops: CDR1 SGHNT, CDR2 YYREEE (reference sequence). The length of the CDR3 is 13 residues. The CDR3 protein is CAGSGSAGYGYTF. In nucleotides, the CDR3 is TGCGCCGGCAGCGGCAGCGCAGGTTATGGCTACACCTTC.

As to this clonotype: Since the CDR3 does not end with the conserved phenylalanine or tryptophan, this likely comes from a read error. The chain uses TRBV6-1 and TRBJ2-1, with D hard to call. This CDR3 has 14 residues. Germline CDR1 MNHNS, CDR2 SASEGT. The CDR3 nucleotides are TGTTCCAGCAGTGAATTTTCGGGCTACTATGAGCAGTTCTTA. This gives the protein CSSSEFSGYYEQFL.

This clonotype was seen at least ten times. V and J are TRBV6-2 or TRBV6-3 and TRBJ2-1; 7 bases fit TRBD2. Losses at the gene ends were 6 bases for V and 15 bases for J; bases not matched to a gene: 14. CDR3 length equals 13 residues. Germline values: CDR1 MNHEY, CDR2 SVGEGT. The CDR3 coding sequence is TGTGCCAGCAGCCGGAGCGGAGCGGGACCCTGGTTCTTC. Amino acids: CASSRSGAGPWFF.

A note on this clonotype: The junction does not match germline at one end; this may be a read error. The chain couples TRBV11-1 to TRBJ2-5, with D perhaps matching TRBD1 (6 bases). The length of the CDR3 is 15 residues. CDR1 is SGHAT and CDR2 is FQDESV in the germline V gene (reference sequence). The CDR3 loop is CVSSEDRFGQETQYF. The CDR3, as DNA: TGCGTCAGCAGCGAAGACAGGTTCGGCCAAGAGACCCAGTACTTC. Filled out from reference TRBV11-1 and TRBJ2-5, the complete variable domain reads EAEVAQSPRYKITEKSQAVAFWCDPISGHATLYWYRQILGQGPELLVQFQDESVVDDSQLPKDRFSAERLKGVDSTLKIQPAELGDSAMYLCVSSEDRFGQETQYFGPGTRLLVL.

With respect to this clonotype: Mismatch with germline at one junction end may stem from a read error. V gene TRBV4-1 combines with J gene TRBJ2-3; 10 bases match TRBD2. The germline gives CDR1 MGHRA, CDR2 YSYEKL. This CDR3 is built from 17 residues. CDR3 nucleotide sequence: TGCACCAGCAACCAAGGGAGGCGACTAGCGGGTGTCGGTACGCAGTATTTT. This encodes CTSNQGRRLAGVGTQYF.

On this clonotype: The junction shows a germline mismatch at one end, possibly a read error. Here the CDR3 reads CASSLGRGRNTVELFF. The DNA for the CDR3 is TGTGCCAGCAGCTTAGGTCGTGGTAGGAACACCGTGGAGCTGTTTTTT. V and J are TRBV11-1 and TRBJ2-2, with D unresolved. CDR1 is SGHAT, CDR2 FQDESV, per germline (reference sequence). This CDR3 has 16 amino acids. Drawing the rest from reference TRBV11-1 and TRBJ2-2, the complete variable domain is EAEVAQSPRYKITEKSQAVAFWCDPISGHATLYWYRQILGQGPELLVQFQDESVVDDSQLPKDRFSAERLKGVDSTLKIQPAELGDSAMYLCASSLGRGRNTVELFFGEGSRLTVL.

With regard to this clonotype: Since a much larger clone is just one base distant, this may be a read error. V usage is TRBV4-3 and J usage is TRBJ2-5; D is unclear. V was clipped by 0 bases and J by 4 bases, with 12 bases between them. Germline CDR1 LGHNA, CDR2 YSLEER. This CDR3 has 15 amino acids. The CDR3 sequence: CASSQDRDKRETQYF. The CDR3 DNA follows: TGCGCCAGCAGCCAAGATCGCGACAAACGAGAGACCCAGTACTTC.

This clonotype was detected many times. V usage is TRBV7-9 and J usage is TRBJ2-3; D gene unclear. V was cut by 3 bases and J by 4 bases, with 5 bases left in between. The germline V gene has CDR1 SEHNR and CDR2 FQNEAQ (reference sequence). The CDR3 loop spans 12 amino acids. Written as DNA, the CDR3 is TGTGCCAGCAGCTTGCTCGCAGATACGCAGTATTTT. It is translated as CASSLLADTQYF.

Notes on this clonotype: A junction end diverges from the germline sequence, so it may reflect a read error. The J gene is TRBJ2-2, the V gene TRBV29-1; the match to TRBD2 covers 7 bases. The CDR3 covers 14 residues. Germline V gives CDR1 SQVTM, CDR2 ANQGSEA. The CDR3 bases are TGCAGCGTGAGCGGGACCAGCGCTACCGGTGAGCTGTTTTTT. Its translation: CSVSGTSATGELFF.

Concerning this clonotype itself: One end of the junction is discordant with germline, which a read error may explain. The J gene is TRBJ2-1, the V gene TRBV4-2; a weak D match, TRBD2 (6 bases). Germline V gene lookup returns CDR1 LGHNA and CDR2 YNFKEQ. The CDR3 is 15 residues long. The CDR3 sequence: CASGQEVADHNEQFF. CDR3 nucleotides: TGTGCCAGCGGCCAAGAGGTAGCGGACCACAATGAGCAGTTCTTC.

The table lists this clonotype with a few counts. Just one base apart from a much larger clone, this may be a read error. This sequence joins TRBV5-6 and TRBJ1-2; D gene unclear. In germline, CDR1 is SGHDT, CDR2 YYEEEE. CDR3 length: 15 amino acids. The CDR3 DNA reads as TGTGTCAGCAGCTTGGGTCAGCTATTTTACTATGGCTACACCTTC. Encoded protein: CVSSLGQLFYYGYTF.

The chain employs TRBV11-3 and TRBJ2-7; TRBD2 matches 8 bases. Germline assignment: CDR1 SGHNT and CDR2 YENEEA. The length of the CDR3 is 16 residues. V dropped 9 bases and J dropped 6; count of bases not matched to a gene: 19. CDR3 nucleotide sequence: TGTGCCAGAAGCCGGGGGGGGACTACGTACTTCCCCGAGCAGTACTTC. This sequence encodes CARSRGGTTYFPEQYF.

The chain combines TRBV11-3 with TRBJ2-1; D remains ambiguous. The CDR3 extends over 12 amino acids. Germline CDR1 and CDR2: SGHNT and YENEEA. CDR3 in DNA: TGTAACAGCAGTATACCCAGCGATGAGCAGTTCTTC. As protein: CNSSIPSDEQFF.

Comment on this clonotype: A read error may account for a junction end that differs from germline. This rearrangement joins TRBV11-2 to TRBJ2-1, with 11 nucleotides matching TRBD2. This CDR3 has 14 amino acids. Per the germline V gene, CDR1 is SGHAT and CDR2 is FQNNGV. CDR3 sequence reads: CTSSPGLAAHEQFF. CDR3 bases: TGTACCAGCAGCCCGGGACTAGCGGCCCATGAGCAGTTCTTC. Using reference TRBV11-2 and TRBJ2-1 for the parts outside the CDR3, the full variable domain is EAGVAQSPRYKIIEKRQSVAFWCNPISGHATLYWYQQILGQGPKLLIQFQNNGVVDDSQLPKDRFSAERLKGVDSTLKIQPAKLEDSAVYLCTSSPGLAAHEQFFGPGTRLTVL.

There are many counts of this clonotype. V is TRBV20-1 and J is TRBJ1-6; the D gene is possibly TRBD1 (6 bases). The V end was cut by 0 bases, the J end by 5 bases, with 11 bases between. The CDR3 runs to 15 residues. Germline lookup yields CDR1 DFQATT and CDR2 SNEGSKA (reference sequence). The CDR3 region has the DNA TGCAGTGCTAGAGAGAGGGCAGGGGATAATTCACCCCTCCACTTT. Protein sequence: CSARERAGDNSPLHF.